This TCR beta chain was identified in a study of T-cell reconstitution after alpha-beta-depleted transplantation in children. Study results and caveats: About two months after transplant, alpha-beta T cells reportedly came from several hundred expanded graft clones. A year had passed since transplant, and T-cell counts and diversity by then came mostly from newly produced T cells. There were some patients whose high TCRbeta diversity at day 60 came from surviving recipient T cells and thymic progenitors.

Trimming left V 1 base short and J 2 bases short, with 11 bases between. Germline CDR1 reads LGHNA; CDR2 reads YNFKEQ. The CDR3 has 15 amino acids. This clonotype was seen at least ten times. The target antigen is unknown. Unique molecular identifiers tagged the TCRbeta library. Using its own MiXCR run on the PCR reads, TCRdb lists one record per CDR3 protein. The sample includes about 97,000 distinct CDR3 sequences, approximately 5.4% seen only once; the top ten take 6.1%. The chain employs TRBV4-2 and TRBJ2-5; D call uncertain. The source is a female patient younger than 10 who had a stem cell transplant for Fanconi anemia, so the T cells may come from the graft donor. Sequenced material: PBMCs, mostly from graft donor cells, taken 60 days after TCRalphabeta/CD19-depleted stem cell transplant. The CDR3 region is CASSQVAKGQETQYF. DNA of the CDR3: TGTGCCAGCAGCCAAGTGGCGAAAGGGCAAGAGACCCAGTACTTC.